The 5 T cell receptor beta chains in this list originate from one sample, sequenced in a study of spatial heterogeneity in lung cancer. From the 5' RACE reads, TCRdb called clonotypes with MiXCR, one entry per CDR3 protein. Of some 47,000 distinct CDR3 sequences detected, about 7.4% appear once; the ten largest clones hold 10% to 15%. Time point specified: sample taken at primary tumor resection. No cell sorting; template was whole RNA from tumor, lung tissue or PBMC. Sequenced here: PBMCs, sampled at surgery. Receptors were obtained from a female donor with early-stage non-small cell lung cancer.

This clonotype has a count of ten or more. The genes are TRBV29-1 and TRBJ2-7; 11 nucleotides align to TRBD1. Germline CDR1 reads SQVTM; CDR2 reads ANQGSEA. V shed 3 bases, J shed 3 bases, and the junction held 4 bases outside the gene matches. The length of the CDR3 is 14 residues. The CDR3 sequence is CSVESGTGGYEQYF. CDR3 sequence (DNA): TGCAGCGTTGAGTCCGGGACAGGGGGCTACGAGCAGTACTTC.

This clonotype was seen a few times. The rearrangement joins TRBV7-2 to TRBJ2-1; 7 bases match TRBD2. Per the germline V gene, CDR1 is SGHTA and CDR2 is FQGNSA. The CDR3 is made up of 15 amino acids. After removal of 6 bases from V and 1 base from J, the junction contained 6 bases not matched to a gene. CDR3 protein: CASRGGSASYNEQFF. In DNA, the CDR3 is TGTGCCAGCAGGGGGGGGTCTGCGTCCTACAATGAGCAGTTCTTC.

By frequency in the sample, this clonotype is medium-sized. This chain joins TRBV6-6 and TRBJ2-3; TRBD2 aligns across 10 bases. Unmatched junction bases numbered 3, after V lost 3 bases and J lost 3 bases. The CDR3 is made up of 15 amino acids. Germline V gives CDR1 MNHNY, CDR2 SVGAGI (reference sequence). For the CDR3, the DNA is TGTGCCAGCAGTTATGCTAGCGGGGGAACAGATACGCAGTATTTT. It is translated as CASSYASGGTDTQYF.

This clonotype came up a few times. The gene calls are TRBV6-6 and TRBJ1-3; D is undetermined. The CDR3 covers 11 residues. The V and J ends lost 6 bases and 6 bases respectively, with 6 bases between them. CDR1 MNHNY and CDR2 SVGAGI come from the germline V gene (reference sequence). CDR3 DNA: TGTGCCAGCAGGAGGGAAAACACCATATATTTT. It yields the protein CASRRENTIYF.

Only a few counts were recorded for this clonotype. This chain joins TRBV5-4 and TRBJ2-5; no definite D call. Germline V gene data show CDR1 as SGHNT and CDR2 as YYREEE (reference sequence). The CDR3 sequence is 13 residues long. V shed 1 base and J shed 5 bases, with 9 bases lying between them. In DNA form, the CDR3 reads TGTGCCAGCAGCTTGTTTGTCGCGGAGACCCAGTACTTC. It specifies CASSLFVAETQYF.